This paragraph reports one TCR beta chain. The sample holds one count of this clone. It has no known antigen specificity. No qualities accompany the bases; no much larger clone lies one base away. The cohort consisted of some 670 healthy bone marrow donors. Cohort members were all nominally healthy when sampled, although unrecorded immune exposures were likely present. The donor tested CMV seronegative, placing the donor among the 350 to 400 seronegative members of the cohort. A peripheral blood sample was provided by each donor, and peripheral blood mononuclear cells were used for TCR beta sequencing. Genomic DNA extraction from the blood cell samples was performed with the Qiagen DNeasy Blood Extraction Kit. The record originates from a study of cytomegalovirus exposure and HLA in healthy donors (TCRdb year 2017). Context from the whole study: An earlier analysis of roughly 630 of the donors reported 250 to 300 Gb of sequence data and 117 million unique TCR beta sequences from some 180 million T cells. Besides the first cohort of 550 to 750 subjects, a separate validation cohort made up of 120 different subjects was used. Donor age, sex, ethnicity and CMV serostatus were compiled alongside the repertoire data. The aim of the study was to test whether cataloging public T cell receptors could identify signatures of past pathogen exposure. The study combined high-throughput TCR immunosequencing, statistical association of individual TCRs with disease status, and machine learning to predict cytomegalovirus infection status. Every repertoire in the discovery cohort had been generated on one and the same sequencing platform. About 300 gigabases of sequencing data and approximately 85 million unique TCR sequences were included in an early release covering under 650 HLA-typed donors. The later analysis used no new phenotypic data to find candidate immune exposures, relying instead on TCR beta sequences and their occurrence across donors. Four to six DR-DQ haplotypes were handled as single units for association and clustering, since linkage in the cohort was strong. The study profiled the T cell repertoires of about 640 subjects by immunosequencing and related them to cytomegalovirus serostatus. Class I and class II HLA loci were covered by the typing at four-digit resolution. A later analysis re-analyzed previously published TCR beta repertoires from approximately 670 donors and added high-resolution HLA genotyping to study TCR occurrence patterns. Of the roughly 390 genotyped donors, more than 75% were placed in the genetic ancestry cluster associated with self-reported Caucasian donors. Across roughly 420 genotyped donors of the cohort, an average of approximately 240,000 unique TCR beta nucleotide sequences per donor were sequenced, and approximately 19% of those sequences were non-productive. The number of donors typed differed by locus, with 629-630 for A, B, C, DRB1 and DQB1, 522 for DQA1, 606 for DPA1, and around 450 for DPB1. An earlier analysis of about 620 of the donors applied high-throughput TCR beta sequencing to assess whether each TCR beta V gene segment acted as functional or pseudogenic. A later genetic analysis used genome-wide SNP genotypes for about 60% of the roughly 700 donors, treating that subset as a discovery cohort.

Library preparation employed the immunoSEQ multiplex PCR assay. For the multiplex PCR, a mixture combining 60 forward primers for TCR Vbeta segments and 13 reverse primers for TCR Jbeta segments was used. Amplification of the CDR3 region of rearranged TCR beta genes was performed with a multiplex PCR assay on genomic DNA. Amplified TCR beta libraries were sequenced as 87-base-pair reads on the Illumina HiSeq System. Processing in the source paper ran as follows. A later analysis tallied 70 million to 100 million unique TCR beta chains across the 700 or so repertoires, and approximately 12 million of those chains were shared by two or more donors. To remove PCR and sequencing errors, raw reads were error-corrected and collapsed into unique sequences using a nearest-neighbor algorithm that merged closely related sequences. To assign V, D and J gene segments, CDR3 sequences were aligned to IMGT reference sequences. For a sequence to be retained, a match of at least six nucleotides to both a V gene segment and a J gene segment was required. Rearrangements were classified as productive when the CDR3 lacked stop codons and remained in frame with V and J, and all other rearrangements were classified as non-productive. Following IMGT convention, CDR3 was defined as the stretch from the second conserved V-encoded cysteine up to the conserved J-encoded phenylalanine. In an earlier analysis of around 640 of the donors, sequences lacking an unambiguous match to a single V gene segment were excluded. In an earlier analysis of several hundred of the donors, V segments were called functional above 56.7% productive rearrangements and were called segregating when the between-donor standard deviation exceeded 5%. To diagnose cytomegalovirus status from the catalog of TCR beta chain sequences, a statistical classification framework was built. In a later analysis, TCR nucleotide sequences were compared against IMGT/GENE-DB human TR gene sequences so that V and J genes could be assigned. In a later analysis, CDR3 sequences and most-parsimonious VDJ recombination scenarios were assigned using the TCRdist pipeline. In a later analysis, each TCR beta chain was defined by its CDR3 amino acid sequence together with its V-gene family, and reads lacking a unique V-gene family were excluded. As a way to deal with suspected cross-contamination and a sequencing artifact, a later analysis dropped 450 to 600 nucleotide sequences that were highly shared and had low generation probability. For each public chain, a later analysis derived a clonal expansion index from normalized ranks of inferred template counts within each repertoire. Generation probabilities in a later analysis came from a VDJ recombination model fitted to out-of-frame rearrangements, and those results were checked against IGoR. Hypergeometric tests were used in a later analysis to score TCR-TCR, TCR-HLA and TCR-CMV co-occurrence, with a repertoire-size bias correction applied to the TCR pairs. False discovery rates were estimated in a later analysis by permuting HLA or CMV assignments 20 times. In a later analysis, co-occurring TCRs were grouped using DBSCAN, and TCRdist sequence similarity was added for clustering within HLA-allele-positive subsets. Repertoires with fewer than 30,000 or more than 120,000 public chains were left out of co-occurrence clustering, as were a handful of repertoires with anomalous nucleotide sharing. This immuneACCESS table, as held by TCRdb, lists in-frame sequences with V and J called but not all clones. Of the missing ones, under half trace to an unresolved V gene in checked studies; the others have no known cause. For V, J and clone size, that table is used; D and trimming come from the DNA. For this sample there are about 190,000 clones; approximately 79% appear just once. The ten biggest clones cover roughly 1.6% of the sample.

What the work shows at the level of the full study, not this receptor alone: Because counts were too low, under 20 rarely observed V segments, including chromosome 9 orphons, were left out of the earlier analysis of roughly 600 of the donors. While some public TCRs were present in many individuals, most TCR sequences turned up only very rarely across donors. For the cohort, immune exposure information was limited to CMV serostatus. In a later genetic analysis, fewer N-insertions in productive TCRs were reported among donors in an Asian-associated ancestry cluster than the 666-donor mean. Broadly in line with IMGT annotations, most TCR beta V segments showed up in productive rearrangements about 87% or about 30% of the time in an earlier analysis of some 590 of the donors. Because HLA typing was unavailable for some donors at each locus, only the typed subset was used in association tests. The sequencing pipeline was judged likely to have produced a cluster of highly shared sequence variants as a technical artifact. The 87-base-pair reads could not distinguish some IMGT-functional V segments, including TRBV6-2 and TRBV6-3, so those segments were excluded. According to a later analysis, parvovirus B19, influenza, CMV and Epstein-Barr virus appeared linked to several top co-occurrence clusters. Correlated functional status among segregating V segments might reflect linkage disequilibrium, but an unknown experimental factor could not be ruled out. In a later analysis, TCR association rates were found to vary across HLA loci, with the most associated TCRs seen for DRB1 alleles and the fewest for HLA-C alleles. In a later genetic analysis, a missense DCLRE1C variant was associated with V-gene and J-gene trimming of TCR beta chains, and the association was replicated in an independent cohort. A further reported finding was that TCR beta sequences accurately predicted the HLA-A and HLA-B alleles for most subjects in the first cohort. The presence/absence analyses assumed that sequencing depth was roughly uniform across donors, and that assumption may not be true. In vitro tests confirmed that a few of the cytomegalovirus-associated TCR beta chains recognize cytomegalovirus antigens. When HLA alleles, especially DR and DQ, strongly co-occurred, attributing TCR associations to individual alleles was difficult. The cohort was sequenced for TCR beta chains only, and without alpha or paired-chain data the features that could be detected were limited. In both the original and validation cohorts, the classifier was reported to diagnose cytomegalovirus status with high specificity and sensitivity. A later analysis found that HLA-associated TCR beta chains were more clonally expanded and had lower generation probabilities than equally common non-associated chains. Most CMV-associated TCR beta chains appeared to be HLA-restricted in a later analysis, and the HLA associations seemed to be driven largely by CMV exposure. In the study, 164 TCR beta chains were listed as associated with cytomegalovirus. Specific HLA alleles were associated with over 15,000 TCR beta sequences at a false discovery rate of 0.05 in a later analysis. The authors suggested that the approach could potentially be generalized to other disease states and immunological phenotypes.

V loses 7 bases, J loses 3 bases, and the germline ends lie 12 bases apart. The cysteine opens and the phenylalanine closes a CDR3 of 13 amino acids. CDR3 DNA only is kept here, 39 bases in frame from base 1. CDR1 and CDR2 are read off the germline V gene as MDHEN and SYDVKM. The sequencing sample was made of PBMCs. This receptor chain uses TRBV28 and TRBJ1-2, with a tentative D gene TRBD1 over 5 matching bases. This receptor was taken from a woman aged 18-29 years in good health and CMV-seronegative. The CDR3 region: CASIPTGDYGYTF. The DNA sequence is TGTGCCAGCATTCCTACGGGGGACTATGGCTACACCTTC.